This T cell receptor (beta chain) appears in the sequencing data of a study of T cells in Graves' hyperthyroidism and ophthalmopathy. An absence of ophthalmopathy progression within 18 months meant stable Graves' hyperthyroidism. Each patient was aged 18 to 65 and had newly diagnosed hyperthyroidism of under 2 months' duration. The diagnoses drew upon clinical symptoms, serum thyroxine and TRAb, thyroid ultrasound and orbital computed tomography. RNA transcripts yielded amplified TCR beta CDR3 regions. During a first-round RT-PCR of the TCR CDR3, the HTBI primer set was used. TCRdb processed the multiplex PCR reads anew with MiXCR; each CDR3 protein has one entry. The sample consists of under 350,000 distinct CDR3 sequences, around a sixth of them appearing once. The sequence came from a woman aged 50 to 60 with Graves' hyperthyroidism. Sequenced input: blood.

The CDR3 bases are TGCAGTGCTAGTATTAGCGGAGCCCCTCGGGAGCAGTTCTTC. Translated: CSASISGAPREQFF. The chain recombines TRBV20-1 with TRBJ2-1, with D perhaps matching TRBD2 (6 bases). CDR1 is DFQATT and CDR2 is SNEGSKA in the germline V gene (reference sequence). This CDR3 spans 14 amino acids. Trimming left V 3 bases short and J 10 bases short, with 19 bases between.